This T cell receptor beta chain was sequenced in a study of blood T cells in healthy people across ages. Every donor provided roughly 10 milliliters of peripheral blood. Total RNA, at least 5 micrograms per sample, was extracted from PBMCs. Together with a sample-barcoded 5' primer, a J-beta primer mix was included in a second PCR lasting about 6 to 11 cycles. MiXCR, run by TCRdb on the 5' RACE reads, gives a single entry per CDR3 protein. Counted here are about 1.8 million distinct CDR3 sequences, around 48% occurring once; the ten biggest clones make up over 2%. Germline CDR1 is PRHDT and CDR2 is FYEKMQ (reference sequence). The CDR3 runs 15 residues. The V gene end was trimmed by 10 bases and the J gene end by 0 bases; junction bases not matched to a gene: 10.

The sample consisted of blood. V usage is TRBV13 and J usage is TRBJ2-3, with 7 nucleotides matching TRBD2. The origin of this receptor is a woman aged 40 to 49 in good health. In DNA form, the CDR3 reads TGTGCCACCCGGGGGAGGGTCCAAAGCACAGATACGCAGTATTTT. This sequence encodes CATRGRVQSTDTQYF. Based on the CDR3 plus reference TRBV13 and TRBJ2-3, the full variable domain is AAGVIQSPRHLIKEKRETATLKCYPIPRHDTVYWYQQGPGQDPQFLISFYEKMQSDKGSIPDRFSAQQFSDYHSELNMSSLELGDSALYFCATRGRVQSTDTQYFGPGTRLTVL.